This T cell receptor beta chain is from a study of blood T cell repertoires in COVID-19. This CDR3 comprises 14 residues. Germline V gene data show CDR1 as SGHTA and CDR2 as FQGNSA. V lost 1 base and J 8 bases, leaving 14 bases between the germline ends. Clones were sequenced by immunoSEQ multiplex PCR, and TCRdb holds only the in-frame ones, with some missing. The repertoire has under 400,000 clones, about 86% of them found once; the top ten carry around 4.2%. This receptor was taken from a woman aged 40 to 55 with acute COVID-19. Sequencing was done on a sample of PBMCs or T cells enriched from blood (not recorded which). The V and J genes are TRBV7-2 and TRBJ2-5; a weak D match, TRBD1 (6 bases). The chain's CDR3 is CASSLVSQGPTQYF. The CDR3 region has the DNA TGTGCCAGCAGCTTAGTATCCCAGGGGCCCACCCAGTACTTC.